These 21 T cell receptor beta chains share one sample of origin, sequenced in a study of blood T cell repertoires in COVID-19. Sequencing used immunoSEQ multiplex PCR; TCRdb keeps in-frame clones, though not all of them. The table records under 200,000 clones, around four fifths of them present only once. Material: PBMCs or T cells enriched from blood (not recorded which). The source of these receptors is a woman in her sixties or seventies who had recovered from COVID-19.

The chain links TRBV9 to TRBJ1-2; 10 nucleotides align to TRBD1. Trimming removed 2 bases from V and 8 bases from J; junction bases left unmatched: 3. CDR1 is SGDLS and CDR2 is YYNGEE in the germline V gene. The CDR3 totals 13 residues. As DNA, the CDR3 is TGTGCCAGCAGCGTCGGACAGGGGGGCGGCTACACCTTC. Translation gives CASSVGQGGGYTF.

V is TRBV6-1 and J is TRBJ2-5; 14 bases map to TRBD2. The length of the CDR3 is 17 residues. The V segment lost 3 bases and the J segment 5 bases; nucleotides outside the gene matches: 8. CDR1 is MNHNS and CDR2 is SASEGT in the germline V gene. The CDR3 DNA follows: TGTGCCAGCAGTGAGAGACTAGCGGGAGGGCCGCTTGAGACCCAGTACTTC. This codes for CASSERLAGGPLETQYF.

This chain connects TRBV5-6 to TRBJ1-6; unclear D gene. The CDR3 is made up of 14 amino acids. CDR1 is SGHDT and CDR2 is YYEEEE in the germline V gene. Trimming took off 2 bases at V and 8 bases at J, with 11 bases between the two ends. Here the CDR3 DNA reads TGTGCCAGCAGCTTCGGGAGAGGAGATTCACCCCTCCACTTT. This sequence encodes CASSFGRGDSPLHF.

The V and J genes are TRBV15 and TRBJ1-5, with 7 bases matching TRBD1. Unmatched junction bases numbered 10, after V lost 8 bases and J lost 0 bases. Germline CDR1 reads LNHNV; CDR2 reads YYDKDF (reference sequence). The CDR3 has 16 amino acids. The chain's CDR3 is CATRDSSFLSNQPQHF. The CDR3, as DNA: TGTGCCACCCGGGACAGCTCTTTCCTTAGCAATCAGCCCCAGCATTTT.

This clone appeared a few times. This chain joins TRBV6-5 and TRBJ2-3, with 13 positions matching TRBD2. The CDR3 contains 14 residues. V shed 8 bases, J shed 4 bases, and the junction held 3 bases outside the gene matches. CDR1 and CDR2 (germline): MNHEY, SVGAGI. In nucleotides, the CDR3 is TGTGCCAGCGGAACTAGCGGGGGGGCAGATACGCAGTATTTT. It codes for CASGTSGGADTQYF.

The CDR3 coding sequence is TGTGCCAGCAGTGAAAATGGACTAGCGGCCTACAATGAGCAGTTCTTC. Its protein product is CASSENGLAAYNEQFF. The rearrangement joins TRBV6-1 to TRBJ2-1; 10 bases are shared with TRBD2. J lost 2 bases, V lost 2 bases, and 3 bases had no gene match. The V gene's germline CDR1 is MNHNS and CDR2 SASEGT. The CDR3 is 16 amino acids.

The chain links TRBV5-1 to TRBJ1-3; tentatively, D is TRBD1 (5 bases). V was clipped by 0 bases and J by 7 bases, with 11 bases between them. Germline V gene sequence: CDR1 SGHRS, CDR2 YFSETQ. The CDR3 consists of 14 residues. DNA of the CDR3: TGCGCCAGCAGCTTGGGGGGCACCACGAACACCATATATTTT. Translation gives CASSLGGTTNTIYF. Full variable domain (missing parts from reference TRBV5-1 and TRBJ1-3): KAGVTQTPRYLIKTRGQQVTLSCSPISGHRSVSWYQQTPGQGLQFLFEYFSETQRNKGNFPGRFSGRQFSNSRSEMNVSTLELGDSALYLCASSLGGTTNTIYFGEGSWLTVV.

The V and J genes are TRBV29-1 and TRBJ1-2; weak D call: TRBD1 (5 bases). Germline values: CDR1 SQVTM, CDR2 ANQGSEA. The CDR3 extends over 13 amino acids. V was trimmed by 6 bases and J by 2 bases, leaving 13 bases between them. CDR3 in DNA: TGCAGCGTGACAATGGGGGGGAACTATGGCTACACCTTC. Its protein product is CSVTMGGNYGYTF.

The chain is built from TRBV7-9 and TRBJ2-3; 11 bases are a match to TRBD2. The CDR3 totals 17 residues. Germline lookup yields CDR1 SEHNR and CDR2 FQNEAQ (reference sequence). Losses at the gene ends were 2 bases for V and 5 bases for J; bases not matched to a gene: 9. In nucleotides, the CDR3 is TGTGCCAGCAGCTTAAGCTTAGCGGGAGGGCCTGAAGATACGCAGTATTTT. Its protein product is CASSLSLAGGPEDTQYF.

The gene calls are TRBV20-1 and TRBJ2-7, with a tentative D call TRBD1 (5 bases). This CDR3 region has 11 residues. Trimming took 6 bases from V and 3 from J, leaving 9 bases between them. Germline-derived CDR1 and CDR2 are DFQATT and SNEGSKA (reference sequence). DNA for the CDR3: TGCAGTGCCGAGCAGGGCTACGAGCAGTACTTC. Translated, it gives CSAEQGYEQYF.

V usage is TRBV4-2 and J usage is TRBJ2-2; no definite D call. V gave up 1 base and J gave up 3 bases, with 3 bases separating them. Germline-derived CDR1 and CDR2 are LGHNA and YNFKEQ. The CDR3 consists of 13 residues. CDR3 in amino acids: CASSQVDTGELFF. In nucleotides, the CDR3 is TGTGCCAGCAGCCAAGTAGACACCGGGGAGCTGTTTTTT.

V is TRBV27 and J is TRBJ1-2; D might be TRBD1 (5 bases). Trimming shortened V by 2 bases and J by 4 bases, and 8 bases separated the two germline ends. From germline, CDR1 is MNHEY and CDR2 SMNVEV (reference sequence). The CDR3 has 13 residues. The CDR3 is CASSLGAAYGYTF. CDR3 bases: TGTGCCAGCAGTTTAGGGGCGGCCTATGGCTACACCTTC.

This rearrangement joins TRBV28 to TRBJ2-7, with TRBD2 matching over 7 bases. The V gene end was trimmed by 2 bases and the J gene end by 9 bases; junction bases not matched to a gene: 13. The CDR3 sequence is 15 residues long. The germline gives CDR1 MDHEN, CDR2 SYDVKM. This CDR3 reads CASSLMGTTSSVQYF. The CDR3, as DNA: TGTGCCAGCAGTTTAATGGGGACTACGTCTTCAGTGCAGTACTTC.

This clone occurred once. The chain employs TRBV5-4 and TRBJ1-2; 8 bases map to TRBD1. CDR1 and CDR2 (germline): SGHNT, YYREEE (reference sequence). CDR3 size: 14 residues. Trimming at V came to 4 bases and at J to 2 bases, leaving 4 bases not matched to a gene. CDR3 DNA sequence: TGTGCCAGCAGCAAGGACAGGGAGAACTATGGCTACACCTTC. Translated: CASSKDRENYGYTF.

This clone occurred once. Here the CDR3 reads CASSGPNRGLNYGYTF. CDR3 nucleotide sequence: TGTGCCAGCAGCGGGCCGAACCGGGGACTTAACTATGGCTACACCTTC. V gene TRBV7-2 combines with J gene TRBJ1-2; possible D gene TRBD1, 5 bases. The CDR3 runs to 16 residues. The germline V gene has CDR1 SGHTA and CDR2 FQGNSA. V was trimmed by 5 bases and J by 1 base, leaving 17 bases between them.

The V call is TRBV4-1, the J call TRBJ1-5; D is ambiguous. CDR3 length: 13 amino acids. Germline loops: CDR1 MGHRA, CDR2 YSYEKL. V was shortened by 0 bases and J by 5 bases, with 5 bases between the two germline ends. This chain's CDR3 is CASSQDRDQPQHF. CDR3 sequence (DNA): TGCGCCAGCAGCCAAGATCGGGATCAGCCCCAGCATTTT.

This chain connects TRBV6-5 to TRBJ1-2, with TRBD1 as a possible D gene (5 bases). Germline V lookup: CDR1 MNHEY, CDR2 SVGAGI. The germline V and J ends were trimmed by 7 bases and 6 bases, with 21 bases remaining between them. CDR3 length: 15 amino acids. In nucleotides, the CDR3 is TGTGCCAGCAACCTACCCTGGGGGGGGAGGGATGGCTACACCTTC. Encoded protein: CASNLPWGGRDGYTF.

The DNA for the CDR3 is TGTGCCAGCAGCTCGAGGACAGGAAACCATTATGGCTACACCTTC. Its translation is CASSSRTGNHYGYTF. J is TRBJ1-2 and V is TRBV7-9, with 7 bases matching TRBD1. Germline CDR1 SEHNR, CDR2 FQNEAQ (reference sequence). Unmatched junction bases numbered 10, after V lost 4 bases and J lost 5 bases. The CDR3 is 15 residues long.

The gene calls are TRBV27 and TRBJ2-7; 7 nucleotides match TRBD1. Unmatched junction bases numbered 6, after V lost 3 bases and J lost 7 bases. CDR1 and CDR2 from the germline V gene are MNHEY and SMNVEV (reference sequence). This CDR3 has 13 amino acids. CDR3 loop: CASSLGQFGEQYF. CDR3 bases: TGTGCCAGCAGTTTGGGACAGTTCGGGGAGCAGTACTTC.

The rearrangement links TRBV5-1 to TRBJ2-3, with D possibly TRBD2 on 6 matching bases. Germline V gene data show CDR1 as SGHRS and CDR2 as YFSETQ. V was pared by 5 bases and J by 6 bases, with 10 bases between. The CDR3 contains 12 residues. As DNA, the CDR3 is TGCGCCAGCAGTTCGGGGGTGGATACGCAGTATTTT. Translating it yields CASSSGVDTQYF.

V and J are TRBV29-1 and TRBJ2-1; 9 bases map to TRBD1. CDR1 and CDR2 from the germline V gene are SQVTM and ANQGSEA. With V trimmed by 7 bases and J by 8 bases, 6 bases remained unmatched. The CDR3 totals 12 residues. The CDR3 is CSAQGAGDEQFF. Here the CDR3 DNA reads TGCAGCGCACAGGGGGCTGGGGATGAGCAGTTCTTC.